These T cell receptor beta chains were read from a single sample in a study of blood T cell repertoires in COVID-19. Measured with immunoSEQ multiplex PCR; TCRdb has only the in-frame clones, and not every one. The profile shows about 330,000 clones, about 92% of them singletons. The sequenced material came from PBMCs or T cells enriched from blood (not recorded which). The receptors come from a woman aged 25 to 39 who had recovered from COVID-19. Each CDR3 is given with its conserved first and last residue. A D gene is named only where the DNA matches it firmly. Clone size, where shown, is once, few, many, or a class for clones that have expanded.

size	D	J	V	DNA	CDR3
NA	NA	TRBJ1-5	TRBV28	TGTGCCAGCAGTTTATTTTTCTCGGGCAATCAGCCCCAGCATTTT	CASSLFFSGNQPQHF
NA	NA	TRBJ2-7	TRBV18	TGTGCCAGCTCGGAGTCCAGTAAAAGCTTCTACGAGCAGTACTTC	CASSESSKSFYEQYF
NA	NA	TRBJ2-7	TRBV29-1	TGCAGCGTTGTCGAACAGATGATCTCCTACGAGCAGTACTTC	CSVVEQMISYEQYF
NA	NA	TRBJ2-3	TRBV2	TGTGCCAGCAGTGGCGGAGGAGGCCCCACAGATACGCAGTATTTT	CASSGGGGPTDTQYF
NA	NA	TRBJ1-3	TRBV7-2	TGTGCCAGCAACCTAGGGGGGGGCTCTGGAAACACCATATATTTT	CASNLGGGSGNTIYF
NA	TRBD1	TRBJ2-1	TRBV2	TGTGCCAGCAGTAACAGGGGGCGCATGAATGAGCAGTTCTTC	CASSNRGRMNEQFF
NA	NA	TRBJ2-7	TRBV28	TGTGCCAGCAGTTTAGCGCTTTACGAGCAGTACTTC	CASSLALYEQYF
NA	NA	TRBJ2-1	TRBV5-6	TGTGCCAGCAGCTGGGCACAGGGTTTGAATGAGCAGTTCTTC	CASSWAQGLNEQFF
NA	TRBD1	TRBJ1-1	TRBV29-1	TGCAGCGTTGAGGAACAGGGGGCTGAAGCTTTCTTT	CSVEEQGAEAFF
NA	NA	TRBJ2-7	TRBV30	TGTGCCTGGACTCTTGCGCGCGAGCAGTACTTC	CAWTLAREQYF
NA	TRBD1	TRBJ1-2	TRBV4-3	TGCGCCAGCAGCCAATATCTAGTTGAGGGACAGGGGCCACGCTATGGCTACACCTTC	CASSQYLVEGQGPRYGYTF
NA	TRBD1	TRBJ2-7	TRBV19	TGTGCCACCAAACCGGGACAGGGGGCCTACGAGCAGTACTTC	CATKPGQGAYEQYF
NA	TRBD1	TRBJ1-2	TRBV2	TGTGCCAGCACCACAAGAGGACAGGGGACTTATGGCTACACCTTC	CASTTRGQGTYGYTF
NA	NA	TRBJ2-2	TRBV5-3	TGTGCCAGAAGCTTGGGCGGTAAAGACGGTCCCGGGGAGCTGTTTTTT	CARSLGGKDGPGELFF
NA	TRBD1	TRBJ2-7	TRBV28	TGTGCCAGCAGTTGGAGGGACAGGGGCTCCTACGAGCAGTACTTC	CASSWRDRGSYEQYF
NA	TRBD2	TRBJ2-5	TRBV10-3	TGTGCCATCAGTCCATCAGGGAGGGAGGGAGAGACCCAGTACTTC	CAISPSGREGETQYF
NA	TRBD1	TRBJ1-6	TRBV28	TGTGCCAGCAGTCGAGGACAGGGCCGCTCACCCCTCCACTTT	CASSRGQGRSPLHF
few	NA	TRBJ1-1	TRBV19	TGTGCCAGTAGTGTACAGGCAAACAAGGGAACTGAAGCTTTCTTT	CASSVQANKGTEAFF
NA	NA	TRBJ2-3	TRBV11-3	TGTGCCAGCAGCTCTTTCGGGGCGGGGCCTAGCACAGATACGCAGTATTTT	CASSSFGAGPSTDTQYF
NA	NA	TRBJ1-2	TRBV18	TGTGCCAGCTCACCAAGGAGCAGTTCTATCCCTAACTATGGCTACACCTTC	CASSPRSSSIPNYGYTF
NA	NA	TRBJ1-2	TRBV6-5	TGTGCCAGCAGTTACTCCGCAGGCACGTCAGGGCCTGGCTACACCTTC	CASSYSAGTSGPGYTF
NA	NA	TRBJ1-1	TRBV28	TGTGCCAGCAGGACGGACTTGACTGAAGCTTTCTTT	CASRTDLTEAFF
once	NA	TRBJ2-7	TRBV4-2	TGTGCCAGCAGCCAGCCCAGGAGGGCGGACCCCTACGAGCAGTACTTC	CASSQPRRADPYEQYF
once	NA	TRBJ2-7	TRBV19	TGTGCCAGTAGTGAAGGAGGGTATAGTGACGAGCAGTACTTC	CASSEGGYSDEQYF
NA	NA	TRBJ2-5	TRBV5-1	TGCGCCAGCAGTGAGGAACAAGAGACCCAGTACTTC	CASSEEQETQYF
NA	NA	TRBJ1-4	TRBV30	TGTGCCTGGAGTGTACTTGGGAGGGGGACTGAAAAACTGTTTTTT	CAWSVLGRGTEKLFF
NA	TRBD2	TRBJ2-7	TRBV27	TGTGCCAGCAGTTCCAATAGCGGGAGGGCCCACGAGCAGTACTTC	CASSSNSGRAHEQYF
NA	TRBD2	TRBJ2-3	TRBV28	TGTGCCAGCAAACCTCGACTAGCGGGAGACCCAGATACGCAGTATTTT	CASKPRLAGDPDTQYF
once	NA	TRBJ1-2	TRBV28	TGTGCCAGCAGTCCCGACACCAACTATGGCTACACCTTC	CASSPDTNYGYTF